This T cell receptor (beta chain) was recovered during a study of CD8+ T cells in alopecia areata. Germline CDR1 is MGHRA and CDR2 is YSYEKL. Deletions cut 3 bases from V and 8 bases from J, with 14 bases between. CDR3 size: 14 residues. It was cDNA, reverse transcribed from extracted RNA, that served as the sequencing template. Data came from immunoSEQ multiplex PCR; TCRdb stores just in-frame clones and leaves some out. The table has fewer than 250,000 clones, over 60% seen once; the top ten hold around 4%. As to treatment: oral pan-JAK inhibitor, 5-10 mg twice daily. This chain connects TRBV4-1 to TRBJ1-5, with unresolved D. The sequence was collected from a human donor with alopecia areata. The source was CD4+ T cells sorted from blood, collected at week 4, from a patient treated with tofacitinib. DNA of the CDR3: TGCGCCAGCAGCCAGCGGACCCTAAATGAGCCCCAGCATTTT. This codes for CASSQRTLNEPQHF.